This TCR beta chain is drawn from a study of blood T cell repertoires in COVID-19. Study information: PBMCs, B-cell-depleted T cells, or T cells provided the cDNA or gDNA that made up the material.

This clone was observed a handful of times. Germline trimming cut 5 bases from V and 8 bases from J; bases unmatched to any gene: 10. The CDR3 runs 14 residues. Germline CDR1 is MDHEN and CDR2 is SYDVKM. The repertoire was sequenced with immunoSEQ multiplex PCR; TCRdb's copy has only in-frame clones and lacks some. The sample lists fewer than 450,000 clones, approximately 84% occurring once. The origin of this receptor is a woman in her twenties or thirties who had recovered from COVID-19. The V and J genes are TRBV28 and TRBJ1-2; 8 positions agree with TRBD1. The sequenced sample was PBMCs or T cells enriched from blood (not recorded which). CDR3 protein: CASSLTGAPSGYTF. DNA for the CDR3: TGTGCCAGCAGTCTGACAGGGGCCCCTTCCGGCTACACCTTC.